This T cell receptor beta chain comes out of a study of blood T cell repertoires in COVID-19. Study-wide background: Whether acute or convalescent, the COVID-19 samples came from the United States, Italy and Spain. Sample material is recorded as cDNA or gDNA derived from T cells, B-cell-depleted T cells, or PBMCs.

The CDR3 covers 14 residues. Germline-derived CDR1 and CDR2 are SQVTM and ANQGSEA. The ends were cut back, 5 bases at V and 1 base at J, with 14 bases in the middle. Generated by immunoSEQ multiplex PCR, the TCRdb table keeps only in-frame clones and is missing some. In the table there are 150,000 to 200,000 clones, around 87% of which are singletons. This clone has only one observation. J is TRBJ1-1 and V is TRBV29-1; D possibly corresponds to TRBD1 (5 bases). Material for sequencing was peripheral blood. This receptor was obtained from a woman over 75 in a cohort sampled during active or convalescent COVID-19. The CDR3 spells CSVLFSTGNTEAFF. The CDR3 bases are TGCAGCGTTCTTTTTTCTACAGGGAACACTGAAGCTTTCTTT.